The 6 T cell receptor beta chains listed next were all sequenced from one sample in a study of cytomegalovirus exposure and HLA in healthy donors. Sequencing used immunoSEQ multiplex PCR; TCRdb keeps in-frame clones, though not all of them. Of approximately 160,000 clones listed, about 89% are singletons. Sample: PBMCs. The receptors shown here come from a woman aged 18-30 years in good health and CMV-seropositive.

This sequence joins TRBV4-3 and TRBJ2-5, with 8 bases lining up with TRBD1. The V gene's germline CDR1 is LGHNA and CDR2 YSLEER. The V and J ends lost 0 bases and 4 bases, in that order; junction bases with no gene match: 7. CDR3 length equals 16 residues. Here the CDR3 reads CASSQDTGGATETQYF. The CDR3 nucleotides are TGCGCCAGCAGCCAAGATACAGGGGGAGCTACAGAGACCCAGTACTTC.

CDR3 nucleotides: TGTGCCAGCAGCTGGGAGAGCGGCTCCTATAATTCACCCCTCCACTTT. Amino acids: CASSWESGSYNSPLHF. The chain combines TRBV5-6 with TRBJ1-6; the D is unclear. Per the germline V gene, CDR1 is SGHDT and CDR2 is YYEEEE. Trimming removed 3 bases at V and 0 bases at J, with 10 bases between. The CDR3 contains 16 residues.

This rearrangement joins TRBV18 to TRBJ1-1; the D gene is possibly TRBD1 (6 bases). This CDR3 has 12 amino acids. Between the trimmed V and J ends, which lost 8 bases and 4 bases, there was a span of 11 bases. Germline V gene data show CDR1 as KGHSH and CDR2 as LQKENI. The CDR3 sequence is CASAGVGTEAFF. DNA for the CDR3: TGTGCCAGCGCAGGGGTTGGCACTGAAGCTTTCTTT.

V gene TRBV15 combines with J gene TRBJ1-5; 9 bases fit TRBD1. The germline CDR1 and CDR2 sequences are LNHNV and YYDKDF (reference sequence). The CDR3 loop spans 17 amino acids. The V gene end was trimmed by 0 bases and the J gene end by 7 bases; junction bases not matched to a gene: 10. CDR3 nucleotide sequence: TGTGCCACCAGCAGAGATTTTCCGGGACAGGGCTCCCAGCCCCAGCATTTT. Translation gives CATSRDFPGQGSQPQHF.

The J gene is TRBJ2-2, the V gene TRBV5-1; 7 nucleotides agree with TRBD1. With 4 bases clipped from V and 8 bases from J, the junction kept 14 bases outside the gene matches. From germline, CDR1 is SGHRS and CDR2 YFSETQ. The CDR3 sequence is 16 residues long. This chain's CDR3 is CASSPEGRGSIGELFF. The CDR3 DNA follows: TGCGCCAGCAGCCCCGAGGGCAGGGGGTCAATTGGGGAGCTGTTTTTT.

This clone was recorded only once. The chain employs TRBV5-1 and TRBJ1-1; 8 bases are a match to TRBD1. There are 14 residues in the CDR3. The ends lost 0 bases at V and 5 bases at J; junction bases unmatched: 3. Germline loops: CDR1 SGHRS, CDR2 YFSETQ. CDR3 in DNA: TGCGCCAGCAGCTTGGTACAGGGGGGTACTGAAGCTTTCTTT. Translated, it gives CASSLVQGGTEAFF.